The 29 T cell receptor beta chains in this list originate from one sample, sequenced in a study of cytomegalovirus exposure and HLA in healthy donors. The PCR used 60 Vbeta and 13 Jbeta primers. The method was immunoSEQ multiplex PCR; TCRdb's version includes in-frame clones alone and lacks a portion of them. The profile shows about 170,000 clones, about 79% of them singletons. Sequences were obtained from PBMCs. The receptors were gathered from a female donor in good health and CMV-seronegative.

The V gene is TRBV18, the J gene TRBJ2-7, with D perhaps matching TRBD2 (5 bases). This CDR3 comprises 14 residues. Germline loops: CDR1 KGHSH, CDR2 LQKENI. The germline V and J ends were trimmed by 0 bases and 4 bases, with 10 bases remaining between them. The chain's CDR3 is CASSPPRRLYEQYF. For the CDR3, the DNA is TGTGCCAGCTCACCACCCCGGAGGCTATACGAGCAGTACTTC.

The chain recombines TRBV5-5 with TRBJ1-6; TRBD1 aligns across 9 bases. The V and J ends lost 4 bases and 7 bases, in that order; junction bases with no gene match: 3. CDR3 size: 14 residues. Per germline, CDR1 SGHKS and CDR2 YYEKEE (reference sequence). The chain's CDR3 is CASSVDRGNSPLHF. The DNA of the CDR3 is TGTGCCAGCAGCGTGGACAGGGGAAATTCACCCCTCCACTTT.

Details on this clone: At one of its ends the junction is not consistent with the germline gene, which may arise from a read error. CDR3 sequence: CAGSWNRFRETQYF. CDR3 DNA sequence: TGTGCCGGCAGCTGGAACAGGTTCCGGGAGACCCAGTACTTC. This chain uses TRBV7-9 with TRBJ2-5; a weak D match, TRBD1 (5 bases). This CDR3 comprises 14 residues. CDR1 is SEHNR, CDR2 FQNEAQ, per germline (reference sequence).

This clone occurred once. The chain couples TRBV7-9 to TRBJ1-2; D possibly corresponds to TRBD1 (5 bases). CDR3 length: 15 residues. Germline V lookup: CDR1 SEHNR, CDR2 FQNEAQ (reference sequence). V was clipped by 5 bases and J by 6 bases, with 19 bases between them. The DNA for the CDR3 is TGTGCCAGCAGCCTCCTCATCAGCGGGGGAGATGGCTACACCTTC. This encodes CASSLLISGGDGYTF.

The chain joins TRBV19 to TRBJ2-1; TRBD2 matches 7 bases. Germline loops: CDR1 LNHDA, CDR2 SQIVND (reference sequence). CDR3 length equals 18 residues. After removal of 0 bases from V and 3 bases from J, the junction contained 11 bases not matched to a gene. The chain's CDR3 is CASSIEYLGGGSYNEQFF. CDR3 coding DNA: TGTGCCAGTAGTATAGAGTACTTGGGCGGGGGTAGCTACAATGAGCAGTTCTTC.

V and J are TRBV29-1 and TRBJ2-2; D unclear. The CDR3 loop spans 10 amino acids. CDR1 SQVTM and CDR2 ANQGSEA come from the germline V gene. Deletions cut 6 bases from V and 3 bases from J, with 2 bases between. CDR3 nucleotides: TGCAGCGTCGACACCGGGGAGCTGTTTTTT. Protein product: CSVDTGELFF.

This clone was picked up one time. The CDR3 DNA reads TGTGCCAGCAGCCAAGTTACTAGCGGGACTATGGAGACCCAGTACTTC. This sequence encodes CASSQVTSGTMETQYF. J is TRBJ2-5 and V is TRBV14, with 10 bases identical to TRBD2. The V and J ends lost 1 base and 5 bases, in that order; junction bases with no gene match: 7. CDR1 is SGHDN, CDR2 FVKESK, per germline. The length of the CDR3 is 16 residues.

This clone occurred a few times. The chain uses TRBV18 and TRBJ2-1, with D possibly TRBD1 on 6 matching bases. CDR1 KGHSH and CDR2 LQKENI come from the germline V gene. The CDR3 covers 15 residues. Trimming took 2 bases from V and 8 from J, leaving 16 bases between them. CDR3 nucleotide sequence: TGTGCCAGCTCACCAACTCCTCGCAGGGGCGATGAGCAGTTCTTC. It yields the protein CASSPTPRRGDEQFF.

This chain connects TRBV2 to TRBJ1-1; TRBD1 matches at 7 bases. The CDR3 contains 14 residues. Trimming cost V 6 bases and J 10 bases; bases outside gene matches: 14. From germline, CDR1 is SNHLY and CDR2 FYNNEI. The CDR3 DNA follows: TGTGCCAGCAGCCCTGCCGTGACAGGGCGGGGAGCTTTCTTT. Translating gives CASSPAVTGRGAFF.

This chain's CDR3 is CASSPGTGQDTIYF. In DNA, the CDR3 is TGCGCCAGCAGCCCGGGGACAGGGCAGGACACCATATATTTT. V usage is TRBV5-1 and J usage is TRBJ1-3; 9 bases align to TRBD1. After removal of 4 bases from V and 8 bases from J, the junction contained 7 bases not matched to a gene. Germline CDR1 reads SGHRS; CDR2 reads YFSETQ. This CDR3 comprises 14 residues. Variable domain in full (rest from reference TRBV5-1 and TRBJ1-3): KAGVTQTPRYLIKTRGQQVTLSCSPISGHRSVSWYQQTPGQGLQFLFEYFSETQRNKGNFPGRFSGRQFSNSRSEMNVSTLELGDSALYLCASSPGTGQDTIYFGEGSWLTVV.

The chain has TRBV14 and TRBJ1-2; 7 positions match TRBD1. Germline V CDR1 and CDR2: SGHDN, FVKESK. Trimming removed 3 bases from V and 4 bases from J; junction bases left unmatched: 8. The CDR3 contains 15 residues. In DNA, the CDR3 is TGTGCCAGCAGCCAGACCAACAGGGGAACCTATGGCTACACCTTC. It is translated as CASSQTNRGTYGYTF.

The chain recombines TRBV7-9 with TRBJ2-7, with 10 positions matching TRBD1. Germline V gene lookup returns CDR1 SEHNR and CDR2 FQNEAQ (reference sequence). V trimming: 4 bases; J trimming: 4 bases; junction bases outside the gene matches: 4. The CDR3 is made up of 14 amino acids. For the CDR3, the DNA is TGTGCCAGCAGCTCCACGGGACAGGGGTACGAGCAGTACTTC. Its translation is CASSSTGQGYEQYF.

The chain has TRBV6-5 and TRBJ2-7, with D unclear. CDR3 length: 15 amino acids. V lost 6 bases to trimming and J lost 4 bases, with 19 bases between them. From germline, CDR1 is MNHEY and CDR2 SVGAGI. This CDR3 is CASSYNSNRRYEQYF. For the CDR3, the DNA is TGTGCCAGCAGCTATAACAGTAACCGCCGTTACGAGCAGTACTTC.

This chain uses TRBV27 with TRBJ1-1, with a tentative D call TRBD1 (6 bases). Germline V gene lookup returns CDR1 MNHEY and CDR2 SMNVEV (reference sequence). The V end lost 4 bases, the J end lost 4 bases, and 22 bases lay between the germline ends. This CDR3 has 17 residues. CDR3 nucleotides: TGTGCCAGCAGTTACTCCGGGACACGGTCCATGGGCACTGAAGCTTTCTTT. Translating it yields CASSYSGTRSMGTEAFF.

The chain couples TRBV28 to TRBJ2-2, with TRBD2 as a possible D gene (6 bases). Looked up from germline, CDR1 is MDHEN and CDR2 is SYDVKM. The CDR3 consists of 16 residues. V gave up 5 bases and J gave up 2 bases, with 15 bases separating them. This CDR3 is CASSPGSLTNTGELFF. The CDR3 bases are TGTGCCAGCAGTCCCGGGAGCTTAACCAACACCGGGGAGCTGTTTTTT.

This clone was detected only once. The V gene is TRBV7-9, the J gene TRBJ1-2; D is unresolved. CDR1 SEHNR and CDR2 FQNEAQ come from the germline V gene (reference sequence). Deletions cut 2 bases from V and 5 bases from J, with 6 bases between. The CDR3 sequence is 12 residues long. The CDR3, as DNA: TGTGCCAGCAGCTTAAGGGAGTATGGCTACACCTTC. Its translation: CASSLREYGYTF.

The CDR3 sequence: CASRPQRLASTDTQYF. Here the CDR3 DNA reads TGTGCCAGCAGACCTCAGAGGCTAGCGAGCACAGATACGCAGTATTTT. The chain has TRBV5-5 and TRBJ2-3; TRBD2 might be the D (6 bases). The CDR3 extends over 16 amino acids. Trimming left V 5 bases short and J 0 bases short, with 16 bases between. CDR1 is SGHKS, CDR2 YYEKEE, per germline (reference sequence).

V gene TRBV11-3 combines with J gene TRBJ2-1; 7 bases are shared with TRBD2. Germline CDR1 and CDR2: SGHNT and YENEEA. The J segment lost 7 bases and the V segment lost 0 bases, leaving 12 bases of the junction unmatched. The CDR3 runs to 17 residues. The CDR3 here is CASSLDPLGEGLNEQFF. The CDR3 DNA is TGTGCCAGCAGCTTAGATCCTCTCGGGGAGGGATTGAATGAGCAGTTCTTC.

The rearrangement joins TRBV28 to TRBJ1-2; 8 positions agree with TRBD1. Germline V gives CDR1 MDHEN, CDR2 SYDVKM. The CDR3 covers 17 residues. V shed 4 bases and J 4 bases; nucleotides not matched to a gene: 14. In nucleotides, the CDR3 is TGTGCCAGCAGTTCCGGGGATGGACAGGGATATTCCTATGGCTACACCTTC. Protein sequence: CASSSGDGQGYSYGYTF.

This chain joins TRBV6-4 and TRBJ1-5; 7 bases line up with TRBD1. The trim removed 1 base at V and 3 bases at J, leaving 6 bases unmatched. This CDR3 has 16 residues. In germline, CDR1 is MRHNA, CDR2 SNTAGT. The CDR3: CASSDYPTGHNQPQHF. The CDR3 DNA reads TGTGCCAGCAGTGACTACCCGACAGGGCACAATCAGCCCCAGCATTTT.

A word on this clone: One end of the junction is discordant with germline, which a read error may explain. The chain recombines TRBV5-5 with TRBJ1-1, with D unresolved. The CDR3 is 11 residues long. The V gene's germline CDR1 is SGHKS and CDR2 YYEKEE (reference sequence). The CDR3, as DNA: TGTGCCAGCAGCCTTTATATAATAACGGTCTTT. Protein: CASSLYIITVF.

The chain links TRBV6-6 to TRBJ2-7, with D unresolved. The CDR3 totals 12 residues. Germline V gene sequence: CDR1 MNHNY, CDR2 SVGAGI (reference sequence). The V end lost 6 bases, the J end lost 6 bases, and 12 bases lay between the germline ends. CDR3 DNA sequence: TGTGCCAGCAGCCAGAGAGACTCCGAGCAGTACTTC. Its protein is CASSQRDSEQYF.

The chain carries TRBV12-5 and TRBJ2-2; 8 positions agree with TRBD1. The CDR3 is made up of 16 amino acids. The V gene's germline CDR1 is LGHNT and CDR2 FRNRAP. Trimming at V came to 1 base and at J to 7 bases, leaving 8 bases not matched to a gene. The CDR3 spells CASGLGGRGHHGELFF. Written as DNA, the CDR3 is TGTGCTAGTGGTTTGGGCGGCAGGGGGCATCACGGGGAGCTGTTTTTT. Using reference TRBV12-5 and TRBJ2-2 for the parts outside the CDR3, the full variable domain is DARVTQTPRHKVTEMGQEVTMRCQPILGHNTVFWYRQTMMQGLELLAYFRNRAPLDDSGMPKDRFSAEMPDATLATLKIQPSEPRDSAVYFCASGLGGRGHHGELFFGEGSRLTVL.

V usage is TRBV6-5 and J usage is TRBJ2-3; perhaps TRBD2 as D (6 bases). V lost 6 bases and J lost 11, with 21 bases in between. The germline gives CDR1 MNHEY, CDR2 SVGAGI. The CDR3 spans 14 residues. The CDR3 sequence is CASRETRRTPWQYF. The CDR3 coding sequence is TGTGCCAGCAGAGAGACTAGGAGAACACCCTGGCAGTATTTT.

V usage is TRBV5-1 and J usage is TRBJ1-2; 8 nucleotides match TRBD1. The CDR3 covers 13 residues. V dropped 6 bases and J dropped 8; count of bases not matched to a gene: 9. Germline CDR1 and CDR2: SGHRS and YFSETQ. CDR3 amino acids: CASNLQGDHGYTF. In DNA, the CDR3 is TGCGCCAGCAATTTACAGGGGGACCACGGCTACACCTTC.

The chain is built from TRBV19 and TRBJ1-5, with D perhaps matching TRBD1 (5 bases). V was cut by 6 bases and J by 7 bases, with 13 bases left in between. The CDR3 contains 13 residues. From germline, CDR1 is LNHDA and CDR2 SQIVND (reference sequence). The CDR3 DNA is TGTGCCAGTAGACCAGGGTCGGGCCAGCCCCAGCATTTT. It yields the protein CASRPGSGQPQHF.

This chain uses TRBV9 with TRBJ2-3; 9 bases are shared with TRBD1. Trimming at V came to 1 base and at J to 1 base, leaving 4 bases not matched to a gene. The CDR3 loop spans 16 amino acids. Germline V gene sequence: CDR1 SGDLS, CDR2 YYNGEE. The CDR3 reads CASSVPGTGRTDTQYF. The CDR3 coding sequence is TGTGCCAGCAGCGTACCCGGGACAGGGCGCACAGATACGCAGTATTTT.

The chain carries TRBV7-2 and TRBJ2-2; 12 bases are a match to TRBD2. With V trimmed by 1 base and J by 4 bases, 7 bases remained unmatched. The CDR3 spans 18 residues. Per germline, CDR1 SGHTA and CDR2 FQGNSA. The CDR3 DNA follows: TGTGCCAGCAGCTTAGGGTCCATGACTAGCGGGAGCACCGGGGAGCTGTTTTTT. Translated: CASSLGSMTSGSTGELFF. Complete variable domain (other parts from reference TRBV7-2 and TRBJ2-2): GAGVSQSPSNKVTEKGKDVELRCDPISGHTALYWYRQSLGQGLEFLIYFQGNSAPDKSGLPSDRFSAERTGGSVSTLTIQRTQQEDSAVYLCASSLGSMTSGSTGELFFGEGSRLTVL.

This chain connects TRBV5-4 to TRBJ1-6; D unresolved. This CDR3 is built from 16 residues. Trimming removed 0 bases from V and 5 bases from J, with 12 bases in between. Germline V gene sequence: CDR1 SGHNT, CDR2 YYREEE (reference sequence). CDR3 coding DNA: TGTGCCAGCAGCTTGGATCGGGTTACCAATAATTCACCCCTCCACTTT. It yields the protein CASSLDRVTNNSPLHF.